One and the same sample provided the 20 T cell receptor beta chains below, sequenced in a study of identifying expanded T cells in peripheral blood (dated by TCRdb to the late 2010s). Library construction relied on the immunoSEQ multiplex PCR assay. TCRdb obtained this table from immuneACCESS and retained in-frame rearrangements with V and J assigned. These tables miss some clones; where compared with another copy, unresolved V genes account for less than half of the shortfall, and the remainder is unexplained. The sample records some 120,000 clones, around 84% of which are singletons. The ten largest clonotypes hold over 3% of the sample. Specimen: blood. These receptors all come from a person between 18 and 75 years old in good health.

This sequence joins TRBV25-1 and TRBJ1-1; 7 bases map to TRBD1. Germline V gene sequence: CDR1 MGHDK, CDR2 SYGVNS. CDR3 length: 16 amino acids. The trim removed 1 base at V and 4 bases at J, leaving 9 bases unmatched. The CDR3 loop reads CASSESPGTEVTEAFF. The CDR3 region has the DNA TGTGCCAGCAGTGAATCCCCCGGGACAGAAGTCACTGAAGCTTTCTTT.

This rearrangement joins TRBV7-6 to TRBJ2-3; D unclear. The CDR3 runs 16 residues. V lost 0 bases to trimming and J lost 5 bases, with 15 bases between them. Germline CDR1 is SGHVS and CDR2 is FNYEAQ. CDR3 in amino acids: CASSLASSWLGDTQYF. DNA for the CDR3: TGTGCCAGCAGCTTAGCCTCCTCGTGGCTTGGAGATACGCAGTATTTT.

The genes are TRBV5-5 and TRBJ2-7, with 7 bases fitting TRBD1. The CDR3 has 13 residues. V dropped 2 bases and J dropped 5; count of bases not matched to a gene: 4. CDR1 and CDR2 from the germline V gene are SGHKS and YYEKEE (reference sequence). CDR3 DNA: TGTGCCAGCAGCTTCACAGGGGAGAACGAGCAGTACTTC. It yields the protein CASSFTGENEQYF.

The chain is built from TRBV18 and TRBJ1-2; no definite D call. V was cut by 6 bases and J by 1 base, with 3 bases left in between. Germline CDR1 reads KGHSH; CDR2 reads LQKENI. This CDR3 region has 11 residues. CDR3 in DNA: TGTGCCAGCTCCGATAACTATGGCTACACCTTC. Translated, it gives CASSDNYGYTF.

J is TRBJ1-2 and V is TRBV19; D gene unclear. Germline V lookup: CDR1 LNHDA, CDR2 SQIVND (reference sequence). The CDR3 covers 16 residues. Trimming shortened V by 4 bases and J by 2 bases, and 17 bases separated the two germline ends. CDR3 sequence (DNA): TGTGCCAGTAGTAGAGGGTGGCAGGCCAGGAACTATGGCTACACCTTC. Translating gives CASSRGWQARNYGYTF. The complete variable domain, with remaining parts taken from reference TRBV19 and TRBJ1-2, reads DGGITQSPKYLFRKEGQNVTLSCEQNLNHDAMYWYRQDPGQGLRLIYYSQIVNDFQKGDIAEGYSVSREKKESFPLTVTSAQKNPTAFYLCASSRGWQARNYGYTFGSGTRLTVV.

This chain joins TRBV5-1 and TRBJ1-2, with D uncertain. CDR3 length equals 14 residues. Germline CDR1 reads SGHRS; CDR2 reads YFSETQ. Trimming left V 2 bases short and J 7 bases short, with 15 bases between. CDR3 loop: CASSLSLGLGGYTF. DNA of the CDR3: TGCGCCAGCAGCTTATCTTTAGGACTAGGTGGCTACACCTTC.

The chain employs TRBV6-5 and TRBJ1-6; D gene ambiguous. Germline loops: CDR1 MNHEY, CDR2 SVGAGI. The CDR3 covers 10 residues. The ends were cut back, 8 bases at V and 7 bases at J, with 3 bases in the middle. DNA of the CDR3: TGTGCCAGCGGGAATTCACCCCTCCACTTT. Its translation is CASGNSPLHF.

A remark on this clone: One junction end disagrees with the germline gene, perhaps due to a read error. This chain connects TRBV5-1 to TRBJ2-3; 7 positions match TRBD1. Germline CDR1 is SGHRS and CDR2 is YFSETQ. CDR3 length: 14 residues. The CDR3 DNA reads as TGCGCCAGCAGTTTGGGACAGAATCAAGTGATACAGTATTTT. This encodes CASSLGQNQVIQYF.

This clone was seen a handful of times. The rearrangement links TRBV6-1 to TRBJ2-1; TRBD2 matches at 8 bases. CDR1 is MNHNS, CDR2 SASEGT, per germline. The CDR3 is made up of 14 amino acids. V lost 11 bases to trimming and J lost 4 bases; unmatched junction nucleotides: 10. CDR3: CAHSRRGGYNEQFF. The CDR3 nucleotides are TGTGCCCATTCCAGACGGGGGGGATACAATGAGCAGTTCTTC.

This chain connects TRBV7-9 to TRBJ1-5; D possibly corresponds to TRBD1 (5 bases). Germline CDR1 and CDR2: SEHNR and FQNEAQ (reference sequence). The CDR3 is made up of 13 amino acids. Trimming left V 2 bases short and J 6 bases short, with 8 bases between. CDR3 loop: CASSLPGGQPQHF. CDR3 bases: TGTGCCAGCAGCTTACCCGGGGGTCAGCCCCAGCATTTT.

The chain employs TRBV11-1 and TRBJ1-2; maybe TRBD1 (5 bases). Germline CDR1 reads SGHAT; CDR2 reads FQDESV (reference sequence). The V end lost 1 base, the J end lost 7 bases, and 22 bases lay between the germline ends. The CDR3 is made up of 17 amino acids. This CDR3 reads CASSLGTAGPTSAGYTF. CDR3 in DNA: TGTGCCAGCAGCTTAGGTACCGCAGGGCCAACCTCGGCTGGCTACACCTTC.

CDR3 nucleotide sequence: TGTGCCAGTAGTATTAACAGGCGATCGGAGAAAAACATTCAGTACTTC. Protein: CASSINRRSEKNIQYF. V gene TRBV19 combines with J gene TRBJ2-4; D possibly corresponds to TRBD1 (5 bases). V gave up 3 bases and J gave up 4 bases, with 16 bases separating them. CDR3 length: 16 residues. Germline loops: CDR1 LNHDA, CDR2 SQIVND (reference sequence).

V and J are TRBV5-1 and TRBJ1-1; D ambiguous. Between the trimmed V and J ends, which lost 4 bases and 7 bases, there was a span of 14 bases. This CDR3 is built from 13 residues. Germline CDR1 and CDR2: SGHRS and YFSETQ. The CDR3 loop reads CASSPNPGHEAFF. CDR3 in DNA: TGCGCCAGCAGCCCTAACCCCGGTCATGAAGCTTTCTTT.

There are a few counts of this clone. The V call is TRBV11-3, the J call TRBJ1-2, with 8 bases matching TRBD1. V lost 5 bases, J lost 6 bases, and 5 bases stayed unmatched. There are 13 residues in the CDR3. The germline gives CDR1 SGHNT, CDR2 YENEEA. The CDR3 loop is CASSPGQGDGYTF. CDR3 nucleotides: TGTGCCAGCAGCCCCGGACAGGGCGATGGCTACACCTTC.

The chain is built from TRBV7-2 and TRBJ2-4; 7 nucleotides agree with TRBD1. Losses at the gene ends were 4 bases for V and 6 bases for J; bases not matched to a gene: 15. Germline CDR1 is SGHTA and CDR2 is FQGNSA. The CDR3 length is 17 residues. The CDR3 spells CASSSPGYRGYLNIQYF. In nucleotides, the CDR3 is TGTGCCAGCAGCTCGCCCGGATACAGGGGATACCTAAACATTCAGTACTTC.

The chain uses TRBV5-4 and TRBJ1-2; the match to TRBD1 covers 8 bases. The CDR3 has 14 residues. Germline V gene sequence: CDR1 SGHNT, CDR2 YYREEE (reference sequence). V lost 0 bases and J lost 6; bases outside the gene matches: 4. CDR3 region: CASSLVAGGDGYTF. The CDR3 nucleotides are TGTGCCAGCAGCTTGGTCGCAGGGGGCGATGGCTACACCTTC. The full variable domain, completed using reference TRBV5-4 and TRBJ1-2, is ETGVTQSPTHLIKTRGQQVTLRCSSQSGHNTVSWYQQALGQGPQFIFQYYREEENGRGNFPPRFSGLQFPNYSSELNVNALELDDSALYLCASSLVAGGDGYTFGSGTRLTVV.

This chain uses TRBV11-2 with TRBJ1-1; perhaps TRBD1 as D (6 bases). Germline V CDR1 and CDR2: SGHAT, FQNNGV. V lost 7 bases, J lost 2 bases, and 26 bases lay in between. There are 18 residues in the CDR3. Here the CDR3 DNA reads TGTGCCAGCACCCTACGATCCCTTGGGGGAGGGGGTAACACTGAAGCTTTCTTT. Its translation: CASTLRSLGGGGNTEAFF.

The rearrangement links TRBV7-2 to TRBJ1-1, with no clear D. The length of the CDR3 is 14 residues. Trimming removed 0 bases at V and 5 bases at J, with 10 bases between. Germline V gene lookup returns CDR1 SGHTA and CDR2 FQGNSA. The CDR3 DNA follows: TGTGCCAGCAGCTTAGCGCCTATGGTTACTGAAGCTTTCTTT. Translated, it gives CASSLAPMVTEAFF.

V usage is TRBV11-2 and J usage is TRBJ1-3; 7 bases map to TRBD1. From germline, CDR1 is SGHAT and CDR2 FQNNGV. Germline trimming cut 1 base from V and 0 bases from J; bases unmatched to any gene: 6. This CDR3 spans 17 amino acids. The CDR3 sequence is CASSLVDRVRSGNTIYF. In DNA, the CDR3 is TGTGCCAGCAGCTTAGTAGACAGGGTCCGCTCTGGAAACACCATATATTTT.

This chain uses TRBV19 with TRBJ1-2, with a possible D match to TRBD1 (5 bases). The CDR3 totals 18 residues. Germline-derived CDR1 and CDR2 are LNHDA and SQIVND (reference sequence). The V end lost 1 base, the J end lost 3 bases, and 21 bases lay between the germline ends. CDR3 loop: CASSIVRRRDGDYYGYTF. CDR3 bases: TGTGCCAGTAGTATAGTACGGAGGCGGGACGGAGACTACTATGGCTACACCTTC.